Listed below are T cell receptor beta chains from one sample, sequenced in a study of blood T cell repertoires in COVID-19. Clones were read by immunoSEQ multiplex PCR, and TCRdb kept only the in-frame ones, dropping some. The sample contains some 390,000 clones, 80% to 90% of which appear only once. Sequences were obtained from PBMCs or T cells enriched from blood (not recorded which). The source of these receptors is a man aged 25 to 40 who had recovered from COVID-19. The CDR3 runs from the conserved cysteine through the conserved F or W.

V	J	CDR3
TRBV6-2/TRBV6-3	TRBJ2-7	CASSYSFSGGLSYEQYF
TRBV7-2	TRBJ1-2	CASSRGWGNGYTF
TRBV6-5	TRBJ1-2	CASSSTGTDGYTF
TRBV28	TRBJ2-7	CASSSGPKYEQYF
TRBV7-2	TRBJ1-2	CASSLVHRGNYGYTF
TRBV30	TRBJ2-2	CAWSVEGTGELFF
TRBV7-6	TRBJ1-1	CASSLEAWGEEEAFF
TRBV15	TRBJ2-5	CATSFAEEETQYF
TRBV18	TRBJ2-1	CASGGAWNEQFF
TRBV5-1	TRBJ1-2	CASSLAGETLYGYTF
TRBV7-9	TRBJ1-4	CASSPSRGGNEKLFF
TRBV7-9	TRBJ1-1	CASSSLVGERSRGTEAFF
TRBV29-1	TRBJ2-2	CSVLTGYTGELFF
TRBV12-5	TRBJ2-7	CASGLAGDEQYF
TRBV5-1	TRBJ2-5	CASSVGQGETQYF
TRBV25-1	TRBJ2-2	CASSEWGESGELFF
TRBV6-5	TRBJ2-3	CASSPWAGTTDTQYF
TRBV4-1	TRBJ1-1	CASSFTQGAETEAFF
TRBV10-3	TRBJ2-1	CAISELAGGGYNEQFF
TRBV4-1	TRBJ2-3	CASSQEFADTDTQYF
TRBV5-5	TRBJ2-7	CASTRGGTLWEQYF
TRBV5-5	TRBJ2-5	CASSPDPTGSWETQYF
TRBV2	TRBJ2-6	CASSEAGVGANVLTF
TRBV30	TRBJ1-6	CAWMSSYNSPLHF
TRBV5-4	TRBJ2-7	CASSRETLLEQYF
TRBV21-1	TRBJ1-4	CASSNNRTSEKLFF
TRBV28	TRBJ2-5	CASRPTGDRETQYF
TRBV7-2	TRBJ1-2	CASSLTGADYGYTF
TRBV5-4	TRBJ2-6	CASSLGTSSGANVLTF
TRBV7-9	TRBJ2-7	CASSSQPGEYEQYF
TRBV19	TRBJ1-1	CASSIQGQGRVTEAFF
TRBV7-3	TRBJ2-2	CASSRTGVGTGELFF
TRBV7-2	TRBJ1-5	CASSLGPIDNNQPQHF
TRBV18	TRBJ2-7	CASSLGQGDYEQYF
TRBV7-2	TRBJ2-7	CASSLAARAEQYF
TRBV9	TRBJ2-3	CASSVATTSGVNYTDTQYF
TRBV5-6	TRBJ1-6	CASSGTGIRNSPLHF
TRBV6-5	TRBJ2-7	CASSYGTGSSYEQYF
TRBV28	TRBJ2-3	CASIAGGTDTQYF
TRBV7-2	TRBJ2-7	CASSPQGGAVFEQYF
TRBV30	TRBJ2-7	CAWSDGDTYEQYF
TRBV10-3	TRBJ1-2	CARFIFWGHQPQGYTF
TRBV6-1	TRBJ2-1	CASSEVDTAAYNEQFF
TRBV3-1/TRBV3-2	TRBJ1-3	CASSRPRRSSGNTIYF
TRBV30	TRBJ2-5	CAWRGAGNQETQYF
TRBV20-1	TRBJ2-2	CSASSRAFGELFF
TRBV3-1/TRBV3-2	TRBJ2-7	CASSQDDRGYEQYF
TRBV4-1	TRBJ2-1	CASSQDASLYNEQFF
TRBV7-2	TRBJ2-7	CASSTGTVIEQYF
TRBV27	TRBJ1-5	CASSFRGGNSNQPQHF
TRBV28	TRBJ2-1	CASRGQVENNEQFF
TRBV29-1	TRBJ2-7	CSATMDSYEQYF
TRBV20-1	TRBJ1-4	CSANRGLEKFF
TRBV5-1	TRBJ2-7	CASSSERSSYEQYF
TRBV7-3	TRBJ1-1	CASSLVPGGLPTEAFF
TRBV3-1/TRBV3-2	TRBJ1-1	CASSHFDRPNTEAFF
TRBV11-1	TRBJ1-4	CASSLGDSSRLFF